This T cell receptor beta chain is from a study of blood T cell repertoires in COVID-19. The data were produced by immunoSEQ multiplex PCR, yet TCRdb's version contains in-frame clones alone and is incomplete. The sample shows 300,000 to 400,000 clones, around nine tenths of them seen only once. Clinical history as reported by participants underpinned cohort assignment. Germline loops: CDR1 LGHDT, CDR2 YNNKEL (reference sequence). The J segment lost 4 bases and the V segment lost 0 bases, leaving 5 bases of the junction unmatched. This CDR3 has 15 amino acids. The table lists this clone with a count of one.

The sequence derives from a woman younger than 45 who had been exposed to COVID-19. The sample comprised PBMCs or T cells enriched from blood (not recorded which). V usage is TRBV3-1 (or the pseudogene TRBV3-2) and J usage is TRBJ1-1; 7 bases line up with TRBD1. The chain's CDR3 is CASSQDHRGGTEAFF. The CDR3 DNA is TGTGCCAGCAGCCAAGATCACAGGGGAGGCACTGAAGCTTTCTTT.